One and the same sample provided the 4 T cell receptor beta chains below, sequenced in a study of T-cell memory formation after mild COVID-19. TCRdb reprocessed the 5' RACE reads with MiXCR, giving one entry per CDR3 protein. The table shows roughly 340,000 distinct CDR3 sequences, with less than 20% occurring only once. Sequencing was done on a sample of PBMCs or a T cell subset sorted from them (not recorded which). Source of these receptors: a man aged 18 to 35 who had mild COVID-19 (a few samples of this study predate the infection). Cell type and time point are not known.

The chain uses TRBV4-1 and TRBJ1-3; 9 nucleotides line up with TRBD1. Looked up from germline, CDR1 is MGHRA and CDR2 is YSYEKL. J was trimmed by 4 bases and V by 4 bases; bases with no gene match: 5. CDR3 length equals 15 residues. CDR3 in DNA: TGCGCCAGCAGCCCAACCGGGACAGGGGGAAACACCATATATTTT. It encodes CASSPTGTGGNTIYF.

The table lists this clonotype with a few counts. This sequence joins TRBV10-2 and TRBJ2-3; D might be TRBD2 (7 bases). The CDR3 totals 15 residues. From germline, CDR1 is WSHSY and CDR2 SAAADI. Between the trimmed V and J ends, which lost 8 bases and 6 bases, there was a span of 21 bases. In nucleotides, the CDR3 is TGCGCCAGCTGGGGGGGCCTCCGGAGGGGGGATACGCAGTATTTT. This sequence encodes CASWGGLRRGDTQYF.

This clonotype occurred a few times. V is TRBV4-2 and J is TRBJ2-6, with TRBD1 matching over 8 bases. Per the germline V gene, CDR1 is LGHNA and CDR2 is YNFKEQ. The J segment lost 3 bases and the V segment lost 1 base, leaving 2 bases of the junction unmatched. CDR3 length equals 16 residues. In nucleotides, the CDR3 is TGTGCCAGCAGCCAAGGACAGGGGTTTGGGGCCAACGTCCTGACTTTC. It yields the protein CASSQGQGFGANVLTF.

At least ten counts were recorded for this clonotype. V usage is TRBV5-1 and J usage is TRBJ2-4; TRBD1 aligns across 9 bases. V gave up 2 bases and J gave up 9 bases; unmatched junction bases: 9. Germline assignment: CDR1 SGHRS and CDR2 YFSETQ. This CDR3 has 15 amino acids. The DNA of the CDR3 is TGCGCCAGCAGCTTTGGACAGGGGAGGGTCGGCATTCAGTACTTC. Amino acids: CASSFGQGRVGIQYF.